These T cell receptor beta chains were read from a single sample in a study of blood T cells in healthy people across ages. MiXCR, run by TCRdb on the 5' RACE reads, gives a single entry per CDR3 protein. The sample shows just over 800,000 distinct CDR3 sequences, around two thirds of them seen only once. The sequenced sample was blood. The receptors here all came from a man in his thirties or forties in good health. Each CDR3 is given with its conserved first and last residue. D genes are given only for firm matches. The size of a clone is reported for some rows only, either as once, few or many, or as a class for expanded clones.

j_gene,abundance,v_gene,d_gene,CDR3nt,CDR3aa
TRBJ2-5,-,TRBV7-2,TRBD2,TGTGCCAGCAGCTTAGCGCTAGCGGGGTCGGAGACCCAGTACTTC,CASSLALAGSETQYF
TRBJ1-5,-,TRBV4-3,-,TGCGCCAGCAGCCAAGATGATCGCGGCAATCAGCCCCAGCATTTT,CASSQDDRGNQPQHF
TRBJ1-1,-,TRBV5-4,-,TGTGCCAGCAGCTTGGACAGTGCCCTCACTGAAGCTTTCTTT,CASSLDSALTEAFF
TRBJ1-2,few,TRBV9,TRBD1,TGTGCCAGCAGCGACGGGACAGGCCGTTATGGCTACACCTTC,CASSDGTGRYGYTF
TRBJ1-1,few,TRBV20-1,-,TGCAGTGCTAGAGATGCCAGGAACACTGAAGCTTTCTTT,CSARDARNTEAFF
TRBJ1-4,-,TRBV6-5,-,TGTGCCAGCAAGGGGGGCATTGGTGGGAAAAAACTGTTTTTT,CASKGGIGGKKLFF
TRBJ2-3,once,TRBV5-1,TRBD1,TGCGCCAGCAACCTTGACAGGGACACAGATACGCAGTATTTT,CASNLDRDTDTQYF
TRBJ2-5,-,TRBV29-1,TRBD1,TGCAGCGGCCGGGACAGAAATCGAGAGACCCAGTACTTC,CSGRDRNRETQYF
TRBJ2-2,-,TRBV5-7,TRBD2,TGTGCCAGCACTCCCGGATTAGCGGGGGGCCGCCGGGGGACCGGGGAGCTGTTTTTT,CASTPGLAGGRRGTGELFF
TRBJ2-7,-,TRBV20-1,TRBD2,TGCAGTGCTATTCTAGCGGGGGCCTACAATGAGCAGTACTTC,CSAILAGAYNEQYF
TRBJ1-5,-,TRBV29-1,-,TGCAGCGTTGTATCCGGGTCTCGAAATCAGCCCCAGCATTTT,CSVVSGSRNQPQHF
TRBJ2-1,-,TRBV6-1,TRBD1,TGTGCCAGCAGTGCGGGACAGGGGGTAGGTGAGCAGTTCTTC,CASSAGQGVGEQFF
TRBJ1-6,few,TRBV15,-,TGTGCCACCAGCAGAGTGCCAGGGAGAATGGATTCACCCCTCCACTTT,CATSRVPGRMDSPLHF
TRBJ2-4,few,TRBV4-2,-,TGTGCCAGCAGCCACTCCGAGACTAACATTCAGTACTTC,CASSHSETNIQYF
TRBJ2-7,-,TRBV5-1,-,TGCGCCAGCAGCTTGGAGAGTCTCTACAATGAGCAGTACTTC,CASSLESLYNEQYF
TRBJ2-1,once,TRBV7-2,-,TGTGCCAGCAGCTTAACCCGACGAGATGAGCAGTTCTTC,CASSLTRRDEQFF
TRBJ1-1,-,TRBV24-1,TRBD1,TGTGCCACCAGTGACACGGGACAGGGGAACACTGAAGCTTTCTTT,CATSDTGQGNTEAFF
TRBJ2-1,-,TRBV10-3,-,TGTGCCATCAGTGAGGGACATGAGCAGTTCTTC,CAISEGHEQFF
TRBJ1-2,-,TRBV29-1,-,TGCAGCGTTGAAACGGACTATGGCTACACCTTC,CSVETDYGYTF
TRBJ2-3,-,TRBV20-1,-,TGCAGTGCTAGGGGGAATACAGATACGCAGTATTTT,CSARGNTDTQYF
TRBJ1-2,-,TRBV20-1,TRBD1,TGCAGTGCTACTTTCCCAGGGGGTAGTGGCTACACCTTC,CSATFPGGSGYTF
TRBJ2-5,-,TRBV2,-,TGTGCCAGCAGTGACGGGGGAGGAGAGACCCAGTACTTC,CASSDGGGETQYF
TRBJ2-7,few,TRBV9,TRBD1,TGTGCCAGCAGCGGTACCGGGACAGGGCCCAGGGAGCAGTACTTC,CASSGTGTGPREQYF
TRBJ1-2,-,TRBV7-2,-,TGTGCCAGCAGCGAAGGCCCAAGGGCGGTCAACTATGGCTACACCTTC,CASSEGPRAVNYGYTF
TRBJ2-7,-,TRBV28,-,TGTGCCAGCCTAGGATCCGGCCTAGTAGCTTCTGGCGAGCAGTACTTC,CASLGSGLVASGEQYF
TRBJ2-7,few,TRBV4-2,-,TGTGCCAGCAGCCAGAGCCGGGTCTTACGGATCCACGAGCAGTACTTC,CASSQSRVLRIHEQYF
TRBJ2-7,-,TRBV15,-,TGTGCCACCAGCAGACGACTAGGGGGGGGACCCTACGAGCAGTACTTC,CATSRRLGGGPYEQYF
TRBJ1-1,-,TRBV5-1,TRBD1,TGCGCCAGTTACACAGGGGACAACACTGAAGCTTTCTTT,CASYTGDNTEAFF